The T cell receptor beta chain under discussion was sequenced for a study of T cell clonality in common variable immunodeficiency. This clone was seen many times. Its antigen is undetermined. The CDR3 is cut off 3 residues early in the read; its end comes from the germline J gene. Germline V gene sequence: CDR1 LGHNA, CDR2 YNFKEQ. CDR3 size: 16 residues. Trimming removed 2 bases at V and 0 bases at J, with 8 bases between. Study-wide results and limits: What drives increased CVID clonality needs T cell subpopulation sequencing. CVID subjects had higher TCRbeta clonality than healthy controls, most marked in about a third. Compared with controls, CVID subjects had fewer shared TCRbeta clones.

Only in-frame clones appear in the TCRdb table, and some are missing; sequencing was by immunoSEQ multiplex PCR. Altogether around 50,000 clones were found in the sample, and no singletons occur. The source material was peripheral blood mononuclear cells. The receptor was derived from a person between 18 and 69 years old in good health. V usage is TRBV4-2 and J usage is TRBJ2-6; D remains unclear. CDR3 DNA, as far as it was read: TGTGCCAGCAGCCAATCATCAGGCTCTGGGGCCAACGTC. Its translation: CASSQSSGSGANV. The complete CDR3 sequence is CASSQSSGSGANVLTF.